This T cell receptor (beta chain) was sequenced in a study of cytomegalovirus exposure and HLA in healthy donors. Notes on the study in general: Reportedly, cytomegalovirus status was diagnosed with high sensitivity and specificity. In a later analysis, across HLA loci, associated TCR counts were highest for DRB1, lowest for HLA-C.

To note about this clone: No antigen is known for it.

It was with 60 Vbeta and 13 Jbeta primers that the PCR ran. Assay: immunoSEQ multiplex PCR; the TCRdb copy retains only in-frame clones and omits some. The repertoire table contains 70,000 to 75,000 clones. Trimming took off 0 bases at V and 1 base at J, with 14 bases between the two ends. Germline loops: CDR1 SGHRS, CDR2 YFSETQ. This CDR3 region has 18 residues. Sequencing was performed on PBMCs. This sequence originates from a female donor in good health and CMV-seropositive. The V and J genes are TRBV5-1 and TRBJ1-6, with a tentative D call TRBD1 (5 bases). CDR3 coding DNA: TGCGCCAGCAGCTTGGGGACATCCAGTCGATCCTATAATTCACCCCTCCACTTT. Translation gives CASSLGTSSRSYNSPLHF.